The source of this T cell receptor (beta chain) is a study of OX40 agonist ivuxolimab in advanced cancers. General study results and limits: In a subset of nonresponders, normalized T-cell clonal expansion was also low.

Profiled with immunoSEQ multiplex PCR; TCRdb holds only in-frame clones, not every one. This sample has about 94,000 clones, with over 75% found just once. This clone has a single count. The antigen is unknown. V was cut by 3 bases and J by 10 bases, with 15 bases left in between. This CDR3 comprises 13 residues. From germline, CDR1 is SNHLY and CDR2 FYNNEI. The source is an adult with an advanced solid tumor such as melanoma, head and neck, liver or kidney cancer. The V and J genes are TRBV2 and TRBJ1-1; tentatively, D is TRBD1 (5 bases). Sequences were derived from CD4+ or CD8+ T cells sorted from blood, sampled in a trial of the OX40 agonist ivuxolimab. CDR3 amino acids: CASSDPPRVGAFF. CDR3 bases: TGTGCCAGCAGTGATCCCCCCAGGGTGGGAGCTTTCTTT.